A single TCR beta chain is shown here with its context. This entry is derived from a study of blood T cell repertoires in COVID-19. Authors' processing steps: Amplification of reference gene primers provided the estimated nucleated cell counts. This table comes from immunoSEQ multiplex PCR, and its TCRdb copy is limited to in-frame clones, with some not included. V and J calls and clone size are given by that table; D and trimming were obtained from the DNA. The sample consists of some 280,000 clones, roughly 88% of them appearing once. Sample: peripheral blood. This sequence originates from a woman aged 30 to 39 with active or convalescent COVID-19.

The CDR3, as DNA: TGTGCCAGCAGCCAAGCTGGGCCAGGCGATGGCTACACCTTC. Translating it yields CASSQAGPGDGYTF. This chain connects TRBV3-1 (or the pseudogene TRBV3-2) to TRBJ1-2; D is undetermined. V shed 1 base and J shed 6 bases, with 12 bases lying between them. Germline V gene sequence: CDR1 LGHDT, CDR2 YNNKEL (reference sequence). This CDR3 spans 14 amino acids.